This T cell receptor beta chain stems from a study of cytomegalovirus exposure and HLA in healthy donors (dated 2017 in TCRdb). Turning to the overall study: In an earlier analysis of roughly 590 of the donors, around 300 Gb of sequence data and about 110 million unique TCR beta sequences from 180 million or so T cells were reported. Every discovery cohort repertoire had been produced on one sequencing platform. A later analysis re-examined previously published TCR beta repertoires from about 700 donors and added high-resolution HLA genotyping to investigate patterns of TCR occurrence. Approximately 300 gigabases of sequencing data and approximately 92 million unique TCR sequences made up an early release that covered approximately 620 HLA-typed donors. To predict cytomegalovirus infection status, the study brought together high-throughput TCR immunosequencing, statistical association of individual TCRs with disease status, and machine learning. HLA typing covered class I and class II loci at four-digit resolution. Rather than drawing on any new phenotypic data, the later analysis identified candidate immune exposures from TCR beta sequences and the way those sequences occurred across donors. The number of typed donors differed by locus: roughly 620-640 for A, B, C, DRB1 and DQB1; approximately 530 for DQA1; 606 for DPA1; and roughly 490 for DPB1. Because of strong linkage in the cohort, five DR-DQ haplotypes were treated as single units for association and clustering. The T cell repertoires of roughly 660 subjects were profiled by immunosequencing and related to cytomegalovirus serostatus. Genome-wide SNP genotypes for about 60% of the 666 donors were used in a later genetic analysis, which treated that subset as a discovery cohort. The aim of the study was to test whether cataloging public T cell receptors could identify signatures of past pathogen exposure. Among about 390 genotyped donors of the cohort, an average of around 240,000 unique TCR beta nucleotide sequences were sequenced per donor, 15% to 20% of them non-productive. An earlier analysis of 587 of the donors applied high-throughput TCR beta sequencing to assess whether each TCR beta V gene segment acted as functional or pseudogenic. The genetic ancestry cluster associated with self-reported Caucasian donors included 81% of the approximately 400 genotyped donors. Besides the first cohort of 550 to 750 subjects, a separate validation cohort made up of 120 different subjects was used. Alongside the repertoire data, information on donor age, sex, ethnicity and CMV serostatus was compiled.

The method was the immunoSEQ multiplex PCR assay. The multiplex PCR relied on a mix of 60 forward primers for TCR Vbeta segments and 13 reverse primers for TCR Jbeta segments. Amplification of the CDR3 region of rearranged TCR beta genes was performed with a multiplex PCR assay on genomic DNA. The amplified TCR beta libraries were sequenced on the Illumina HiSeq System as 87-base-pair reads. In the authors' own workflow: A later analysis tallied 75 million to 95 million unique TCR beta chains across the 610 or so repertoires, and approximately 12 million of those chains were shared by two or more donors. Raw reads were error-corrected and collapsed into unique sequences with a nearest-neighbor algorithm that merged closely related sequences to remove PCR and sequencing errors. Alignment of CDR3 sequences to IMGT reference sequences was used to assign V, D and J gene segments. Each retained sequence needed at least a six-nucleotide match to both a V gene segment and a J gene segment. A rearrangement was called productive if the CDR3 had no stop codons and remained in frame with V and J, and every other rearrangement was called non-productive. Following IMGT convention, CDR3 was defined as the stretch from the second conserved V-encoded cysteine up to the conserved J-encoded phenylalanine. Sequences without an unambiguous match to a single V gene segment were excluded from the earlier analysis of about 600 of the donors. In an earlier analysis of around 590 of the donors, a V segment was called functional when productive rearrangements were above 56.7%, and segregating when the standard deviation between donors exceeded 5%. A statistical classification framework was built to diagnose cytomegalovirus status from the catalog of TCR beta chain sequences. In a later analysis, V and J genes were assigned by comparing TCR nucleotide sequences against IMGT/GENE-DB human TR gene sequences. A later analysis assigned CDR3 sequences and most-parsimonious VDJ recombination scenarios with the TCRdist pipeline. In a later analysis, each TCR beta chain was defined by its CDR3 amino acid sequence together with its V-gene family, and reads without a unique V-gene family were excluded. In a later analysis, 450 to 600 highly shared, low-generation-probability nucleotide sequences were removed to address suspected cross-contamination and a sequencing artifact. A later analysis calculated a clonal expansion index for each public chain from normalized within-repertoire ranks of inferred template counts. A later analysis computed generation probabilities with a VDJ recombination model fitted to out-of-frame rearrangements, and checked the results against IGoR. In a later analysis, hypergeometric tests were used to score TCR-TCR, TCR-HLA and TCR-CMV co-occurrence, with a repertoire-size bias correction applied to TCR pairs. To estimate false discovery rates, a later analysis permuted the HLA or CMV assignments 20 times. In a later analysis, co-occurring TCRs were grouped with DBSCAN, and TCRdist sequence similarity was added when clustering was performed within HLA-allele-positive subsets. For co-occurrence clustering, repertoires with fewer than 30,000 or more than 120,000 public chains were excluded, along with four to six repertoires with anomalous nucleotide sharing. TCRdb holds this immuneACCESS table with in-frame rearrangements only. Some clones are missing; in checked studies, unresolved V genes explain under half, and the rest has no known cause. V and J calls and clone size are those listed in that table; D and trimming were worked out from the DNA. A total of 60,000 to 75,000 clones appear in this sample, around 64% of them only once. Around 2.7% of the sample is held by the ten biggest clonotypes.

CDR1 is given as PRHDT and CDR2 as FYEKMQ, both from the germline V gene (reference sequence). The CDR3, from cysteine to phenylalanine, totals 16 residues. The sequence is cut down to CDR3 DNA, 48 bases in frame from base 1. At the junction V is shortened by 5 bases and J by 5 bases; bases outside the gene matches: 14. Beyond this particular receptor, the publication reports: Because some donors lacked HLA typing at each locus, the association tests relied only on the typed subset. In an earlier analysis of some 550 of the donors, most TCR beta V segments were observed in productive rearrangements about 87% or about 30% of the time, broadly matching IMGT annotations. In both the original and validation cohorts, the classifier was reported to diagnose cytomegalovirus status with high specificity and sensitivity. A later analysis found that most CMV-associated TCR beta chains appeared HLA-restricted, with HLA associations seemingly driven largely by CMV exposure. In a later analysis, HLA-associated TCR beta chains were found to be more clonally expanded and to have lower generation probabilities than equally common non-associated chains. Immune exposure information for the cohort was limited to CMV serostatus. According to the authors, the approach could potentially be generalized to other disease states and immunological phenotypes. Some IMGT-functional V segments, including TRBV6-2 and TRBV6-3, could not be distinguished by the 87-base-pair reads and were therefore excluded. In this cohort, only TCR beta chains were sequenced, and detectable features were limited by the absence of alpha or paired-chain data. Presence/absence analyses assumed roughly uniform sequencing depth across donors, an assumption that may not hold. A further reported finding was that TCR beta sequences accurately predicted the HLA-A and HLA-B alleles for most subjects in the first cohort. A group of highly shared sequence variants was considered likely to be a technical artifact of the sequencing pipeline. Over 15 rarely observed V segments, including chromosome 9 orphons, were excluded from the earlier analysis of some 590 of the donors because counts were too low. In a later analysis, several top co-occurrence clusters were reported to appear linked to parvovirus B19, influenza, CMV and Epstein-Barr virus. At a false discovery rate of 0.05, a later analysis linked about 16,000 TCR beta sequences to specific HLA alleles. In a later genetic analysis, a missense DCLRE1C variant was associated with V-gene and J-gene trimming of TCR beta chains, and the association was replicated in an independent cohort. Compared with the roughly 600-donor mean, donors in an Asian-associated ancestry cluster had fewer N-insertions in productive TCRs, according to a later genetic analysis. When HLA alleles, especially DR and DQ, strongly co-occurred, attributing TCR associations to individual alleles was difficult. In vitro tests confirmed that three of the cytomegalovirus-associated TCR beta chains recognize cytomegalovirus antigens. The study gave a list of under 200 TCR beta chains associated with cytomegalovirus. Linkage disequilibrium might explain the correlated functional status among segregating V segments, but an unknown experimental factor could not be ruled out. Most TCR sequences were observed very rarely across donors, whereas some public TCRs were present in many individuals. A later analysis found that TCR association rates varied across HLA loci, with DRB1 alleles showing the most associated TCRs and HLA-C alleles the fewest.

Regarding this clone: The clone's antigen remains unknown. Base-call qualities are not available, and no considerably larger clone is one nucleotide away.

The cohort was made up of 500 to 850 healthy bone marrow donors. All cohort members were sampled while nominally healthy, although unrecorded immune exposures were likely present. The donor tested CMV seronegative, placing the donor among the roughly 340 seronegative members of the cohort. A peripheral blood sample was collected from each donor, and TCR beta sequencing was performed on peripheral blood mononuclear cells. The Qiagen DNeasy Blood Extraction Kit was used to extract genomic DNA from the blood cell samples. Sequenced: PBMCs. The clonotype comes from a woman between 45 and 65 years old in good health and CMV-seronegative. The chain uses TRBV13 and TRBJ2-7; 8 junctional bases match TRBD1. The nucleotides read TGTGCCAGCAGCAATAGGGGCCAGGGGGCTGCGGACGAGCAGTACTTC. It is translated as CASSNRGQGAADEQYF.